The 31 T cell receptor beta chains reported below all come from one sample, sequenced in a study of CD8 T cells in Susac syndrome. After extraction with the RNeasy kit, roughly 0.45 to 1 ug of the RNA was reverse transcribed using random hexamers. TCRdb reanalysed the immunoSEQ multiplex PCR reads using MiXCR and keeps one entry per CDR3 protein. Here the sample spans tens of thousands of distinct CDR3 sequences, more than 85% being singletons. Sequences were obtained from CD8+ T cells from PBMCs. The receptors shown here come from a human donor with Susac syndrome.

This sequence joins TRBV20-1 and TRBJ2-7, with D unresolved. The germline V gene encodes CDR1 DFQATT and CDR2 SNEGSKA (reference sequence). The CDR3 is 10 residues long. V shed 1 base and J shed 7 bases, with 5 bases lying between them. The CDR3 protein is CSARGGEQYF. CDR3 bases: TGCAGTGCTAGAGGAGGAGAGCAGTACTTC.

About this clonotype: At one end the junction does not follow the germline gene, possibly because of a read error. The rearrangement uses TRBV7-6 and TRBJ2-1; 11 nucleotides line up with TRBD2. Germline CDR1 and CDR2: SGHVS and FNYEAQ. The CDR3 consists of 15 residues. The DNA of the CDR3 is TGTGCCAGCAGCCCGCCCGAGGGACTAGCGGCCCTTTTACTCTTC. Protein sequence: CASSPPEGLAALLLF.

The rearrangement joins TRBV29-1 to TRBJ2-7; 11 bases align to TRBD2. CDR1 and CDR2 (germline): SQVTM, ANQGSEA. V was clipped by 5 bases and J by 4 bases; unmatched bases: 7. This CDR3 contains 14 residues. Here the CDR3 DNA reads TGCAGCGTTCCTCTGGGGACTAGCGGTTACGAGCAGTACTTC. It translates to CSVPLGTSGYEQYF.

The V gene is TRBV3-1, the J gene TRBJ2-2, with D perhaps matching TRBD2 (6 bases). Germline CDR1 reads LGHDT; CDR2 reads YNNKEL (reference sequence). The CDR3 extends over 14 amino acids. Trimming took off 0 bases at V and 5 bases at J, with 7 bases between the two ends. The DNA of the CDR3 is TGTGCCAGCAGCCAAGATGCGGGGACCGGGGAGCTGTTTTTT. The encoded protein is CASSQDAGTGELFF.

The rearrangement links TRBV7-2 to TRBJ2-4, with D possibly matching TRBD2 (6 bases). The CDR3 length is 14 residues. Germline V gene data show CDR1 as SGHTA and CDR2 as FQGNSA. The germline V and J ends were trimmed by 4 bases and 8 bases, with 15 bases remaining between them. This CDR3 reads CASSWHGGGDIQYF. The CDR3 DNA sequence: TGTGCCAGCAGCTGGCACGGTGGAGGGGACATTCAGTACTTC.

The chain recombines TRBV27 with TRBJ2-3; tentative D call: TRBD1 (5 bases). This CDR3 is 15 amino acids long. The germline V gene encodes CDR1 MNHEY and CDR2 SMNVEV (reference sequence). V dropped 0 bases and J dropped 2 bases, with 9 bases sitting between them. The CDR3 is CASSLSQQVTDTQYF. The DNA for the CDR3 is TGTGCCAGCAGTTTATCTCAACAGGTCACAGATACGCAGTATTTT.

The V and J genes are TRBV29-1 and TRBJ1-2; 9 bases line up with TRBD1. Per the germline V gene, CDR1 is SQVTM and CDR2 is ANQGSEA. Trimming at V came to 4 bases and at J to 9 bases, leaving 15 bases not matched to a gene. The CDR3 loop spans 15 amino acids. The CDR3 sequence is CSVGYRGHRGASYTF. In DNA form, the CDR3 reads TGCAGCGTTGGGTACAGGGGGCACCGGGGGGCGAGCTACACCTTC.

In this sample, this clonotype turned up a few times. This rearrangement joins TRBV6-5 to TRBJ2-5; 8 bases are shared with TRBD1. Germline V CDR1 and CDR2: MNHEY, SVGAGI. The CDR3 runs to 14 residues. J gave up 5 bases and V 7 bases, and 9 bases lay outside the gene matches. CDR3 protein: CASNRQGWDETQYF. The CDR3 DNA sequence: TGTGCCAGCAATCGACAGGGGTGGGATGAGACCCAGTACTTC.

The chain has TRBV14 and TRBJ1-2; TRBD1 matches 7 bases. Germline CDR1 SGHDN, CDR2 FVKESK. V lost 4 bases to trimming and J lost 3 bases; unmatched junction nucleotides: 8. The CDR3 has 15 amino acids. The CDR3 DNA sequence: TGTGCCAGCAGCCTTTGGACAGGATGGGACTATGGCTACACCTTC. Residues: CASSLWTGWDYGYTF. The full variable domain, with the rest looked up from reference TRBV14 and TRBJ1-2, is EAGVTQFPSHSVIEKGQTVTLRCDPISGHDNLYWYRRVMGKEIKFLLHFVKESKQDESGMPNNRFLAERTGGTYSTLKVQPAELEDSGVYFCASSLWTGWDYGYTFGSGTRLTVV.

V usage is TRBV25-1 and J usage is TRBJ1-5; a possible D gene is TRBD1 (5 bases). V was trimmed by 1 base and J by 7 bases, leaving 14 bases between them. CDR3 length equals 15 residues. Germline CDR1 is MGHDK and CDR2 is SYGVNS. CDR3 region: CASSESEVWGQPQHF. CDR3 coding DNA: TGTGCCAGCAGTGAATCTGAGGTATGGGGCCAGCCCCAGCATTTT.

The rearrangement joins TRBV20-1 to TRBJ2-5; 14 bases are a match to TRBD2. This CDR3 has 17 amino acids. Germline CDR1 reads DFQATT; CDR2 reads SNEGSKA (reference sequence). Losses at the gene ends were 6 bases for V and 2 bases for J; bases not matched to a gene: 11. The CDR3 DNA reads as TGCAGTGCCCCTCCGGAAAGACTAGCGGGAGGGCAAGAGACCCAGTACTTC. Translation: CSAPPERLAGGQETQYF.

The chain employs TRBV3-1 and TRBJ2-7, with TRBD2 matching 7 bases. J lost 6 bases, V lost 1 base, and 15 bases had no gene match. Germline assignment: CDR1 LGHDT and CDR2 YNNKEL (reference sequence). This CDR3 spans 17 amino acids. CDR3 amino acids: CASSQATWAGVPGEQYF. The DNA of the CDR3 is TGTGCCAGCAGCCAAGCCACCTGGGCGGGAGTGCCTGGCGAGCAGTACTTC.

The V and J genes are TRBV13 and TRBJ2-5, with 9 nucleotides matching TRBD1. CDR3 size: 15 residues. Per germline, CDR1 PRHDT and CDR2 FYEKMQ (reference sequence). The ends lost 4 bases at V and 5 bases at J; junction bases unmatched: 8. The chain's CDR3 is CASSSDRQGGETQYF. DNA of the CDR3: TGTGCCAGCAGCTCCGACCGACAGGGGGGGGAGACCCAGTACTTC.

This clonotype was recorded only once. The chain couples TRBV29-1 to TRBJ2-6; D possibly uses TRBD1 or TRBD2 (7 bases each). The CDR3 is 17 residues long. Germline CDR1 and CDR2: SQVTM and ANQGSEA. Trimming stripped 3 bases from V and 0 bases from J, with 15 bases between. The CDR3 region is CSVEGGTASSGANVLTF. CDR3 nucleotides: TGCAGCGTTGAGGGGGGGACAGCGAGCTCTGGGGCCAACGTCCTGACTTTC.

The chain uses TRBV14 and TRBJ2-5; 7 nucleotides line up with TRBD1. Germline V gives CDR1 SGHDN, CDR2 FVKESK. The length of the CDR3 is 16 residues. Germline trimming cut 3 bases from V and 2 bases from J; bases unmatched to any gene: 9. CDR3 loop: CASSHYPWDSQETQYF. DNA for the CDR3: TGTGCCAGCAGCCATTATCCCTGGGACAGTCAAGAGACCCAGTACTTC. Variable domain in full (rest from reference TRBV14 and TRBJ2-5): EAGVTQFPSHSVIEKGQTVTLRCDPISGHDNLYWYRRVMGKEIKFLLHFVKESKQDESGMPNNRFLAERTGGTYSTLKVQPAELEDSGVYFCASSHYPWDSQETQYFGPGTRLLVL.

This sequence joins TRBV9 and TRBJ2-7; no clear D gene. The V gene lost 0 bases and the J gene lost 6 bases, with 10 bases spanning the gap. The CDR3 loop spans 13 amino acids. CDR1 and CDR2 (germline): SGDLS, YYNGEE. The CDR3 is CASSVEELGEQYF. As DNA, the CDR3 is TGTGCCAGCAGCGTAGAGGAGCTTGGCGAGCAGTACTTC.

J is TRBJ2-5 and V is TRBV29-1, with D perhaps TRBD1 or TRBD2 (5 bases each). Trimming removed 3 bases at V and 7 bases at J, with 18 bases between. This CDR3 has 14 residues. Germline assignment: CDR1 SQVTM and CDR2 ANQGSEA. The CDR3 is CSVEVGTGLGTQYF. The CDR3 DNA reads as TGCAGCGTTGAGGTTGGGACGGGTCTTGGGACCCAGTACTTC.

The chain is built from TRBV5-1 and TRBJ2-5; D may correspond to TRBD1 or TRBD2 (5 bases each). The germline V gene encodes CDR1 SGHRS and CDR2 YFSETQ. The CDR3 is made up of 15 amino acids. The ends were cut back, 0 bases at V and 7 bases at J, with 16 bases in the middle. CDR3 residues: CASSLGGDGSGTQYF. In nucleotides, the CDR3 is TGCGCCAGCAGCTTGGGAGGGGACGGCTCGGGGACCCAGTACTTC.

The chain is built from TRBV28 and TRBJ1-3; D gene uncertain. Germline loops: CDR1 MDHEN, CDR2 SYDVKM. V lost 5 bases and J lost 0, with 8 bases in between. The CDR3 spans 14 residues. The CDR3 sequence: CASSQVGSGNTIYF. CDR3 sequence (DNA): TGTGCCAGCAGTCAGGTCGGCTCTGGAAACACCATATATTTT.

Concerning this clonotype itself: One end of the junction does not line up with germline, which may come from a read error. The genes are TRBV3-1 and TRBJ2-5; D gene unclear. This CDR3 is 10 amino acids long. From germline, CDR1 is LGHDT and CDR2 YNNKEL (reference sequence). The CDR3: CASSQEAQYF. The DNA for the CDR3 is TGTGCCAGCAGCCAAGAGGCCCAGTACTTC.

The V call is TRBV29-1, the J call TRBJ1-1; a possible D gene is TRBD1 (6 bases). Trimming shortened V by 7 bases and J by 2 bases, and 17 bases separated the two germline ends. Germline loops: CDR1 SQVTM, CDR2 ANQGSEA. This CDR3 has 14 amino acids. The CDR3, as DNA: TGCAGCGCCGGGGGGGCAATACTAAACACTGAAGCTTTCTTT. Its translation: CSAGGAILNTEAFF.

The chain carries TRBV24-1 and TRBJ2-1, with D possibly matching TRBD2 (6 bases). CDR1 is KGHDR, CDR2 SFDVKD, per germline. The CDR3 covers 14 residues. Between the trimmed V and J ends, which lost 9 bases and 5 bases, there was a span of 16 bases. The CDR3 is CATRDAGPDNEQFF. DNA for the CDR3: TGTGCCACCCGGGACGCGGGGCCGGACAATGAGCAGTTCTTC.

The rearrangement joins TRBV12-3 or TRBV12-4 to TRBJ2-5; D uncertain. Between the trimmed V and J ends, which lost 4 bases and 4 bases, there was a span of 7 bases. The CDR3 is 12 amino acids. The CDR3 here is CASSYYTETQYF. The CDR3 DNA sequence: TGTGCCAGCAGTTATTATACAGAGACCCAGTACTTC.

The chain couples TRBV20-1 to TRBJ2-7, with D unresolved. The CDR3 extends over 9 amino acids. Germline-derived CDR1 and CDR2 are DFQATT and SNEGSKA (reference sequence). V was shortened by 3 bases and J by 6 bases, with 3 bases between the two germline ends. The CDR3 region is CSASGEQYF. The DNA of the CDR3 is TGCAGTGCTAGCGGCGAGCAGTACTTC.

V and J are TRBV29-1 and TRBJ1-2, with TRBD1 identical over 8 bases. The trim removed 4 bases at V and 0 bases at J, leaving 4 bases unmatched. From germline, CDR1 is SQVTM and CDR2 ANQGSEA. The CDR3 is 14 amino acids. The CDR3 region has the DNA TGCAGCGTTGGGCCGGACAGGGCTAACTATGGCTACACCTTC. Its protein is CSVGPDRANYGYTF.

The chain couples TRBV12-3 or TRBV12-4 to TRBJ2-7, with a weak D call TRBD2 (6 bases). This CDR3 is built from 14 residues. V gave up 6 bases and J gave up 5 bases, with 17 bases separating them. The CDR3 DNA is TGTGCCAGCAGCCCCGGCGGGGTAGTCGACGAGCAGTACTTC. Protein sequence: CASSPGGVVDEQYF.

The J gene is TRBJ2-1, the V gene TRBV29-1; 13 bases map to TRBD2. Germline-derived CDR1 and CDR2 are SQVTM and ANQGSEA. J lost 1 base, V lost 1 base, and 1 base had no gene match. This CDR3 contains 16 residues. CDR3 in DNA: TGCAGCGTTGAAGGGACTAGCGGGAGTTCCTACAATGAGCAGTTCTTC. Encoded protein: CSVEGTSGSSYNEQFF.

V is TRBV28 and J is TRBJ1-5; D is uncertain. The CDR3 totals 14 residues. The ends were cut back, 2 bases at V and 5 bases at J, with 10 bases in the middle. Per the germline V gene, CDR1 is MDHEN and CDR2 is SYDVKM. The CDR3 DNA reads TGTGCCAGCAGTTTACTAGATGGCGATCAGCCCCAGCATTTT. It yields the protein CASSLLDGDQPQHF.

The CDR3 is CASSNDNYGYTF. CDR3 sequence (DNA): TGTGCCAGCAGCAACGATAACTATGGCTACACCTTC. The V and J genes are TRBV6-1 and TRBJ1-2; D unresolved. CDR1 and CDR2 from the germline V gene are MNHNS and SASEGT. The CDR3 is made up of 12 amino acids. Between the trimmed V and J ends, which lost 6 bases and 1 base, there was a span of 6 bases.

The V and J genes are TRBV11-2 and TRBJ1-1; TRBD1 might be the D (5 bases). Deletions cut 5 bases from V and 3 bases from J, with 19 bases between. Germline values: CDR1 SGHAT, CDR2 FQNNGV. The CDR3 runs 16 residues. This CDR3 is CASSLDRQIMYTEAFF. The CDR3 nucleotides read TGTGCCAGCAGCCTCGATAGACAGATAATGTACACTGAAGCTTTCTTT.

The chain employs TRBV5-6 and TRBJ1-2; no clear D. The germline CDR1 and CDR2 sequences are SGHDT and YYEEEE. The CDR3 covers 12 residues. With 1 base removed from V and 7 bases from J, the gap between germline ends came to 8 bases. The CDR3 nucleotides are TGTGCCAGCAGCTTGCCGTCCTCTGGCTACACCTTC. Its protein product is CASSLPSSGYTF.